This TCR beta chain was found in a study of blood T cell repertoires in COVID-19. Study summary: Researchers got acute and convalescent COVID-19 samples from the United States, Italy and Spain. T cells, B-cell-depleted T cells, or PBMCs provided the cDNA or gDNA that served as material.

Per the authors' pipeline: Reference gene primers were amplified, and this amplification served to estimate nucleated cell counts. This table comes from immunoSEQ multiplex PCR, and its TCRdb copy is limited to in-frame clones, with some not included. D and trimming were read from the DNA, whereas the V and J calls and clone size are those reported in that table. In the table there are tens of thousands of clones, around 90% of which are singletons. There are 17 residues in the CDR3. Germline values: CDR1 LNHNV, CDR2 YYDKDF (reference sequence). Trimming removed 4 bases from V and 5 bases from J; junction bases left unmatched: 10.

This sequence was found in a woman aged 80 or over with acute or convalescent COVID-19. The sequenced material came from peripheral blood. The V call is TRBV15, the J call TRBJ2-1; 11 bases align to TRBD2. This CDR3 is CATSTPSGTSGHNEQFF. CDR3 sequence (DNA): TGTGCCACCAGCACCCCAAGCGGGACTAGCGGACACAATGAGCAGTTCTTC.